The present T cell receptor (beta chain) was sequenced within a study of naive and memory T cell subsets. Turning to this clonotype: The antigen is unknown.

Two oligonucleotides, mixed equimolar, formed the beta constant-region primer covering TRBC1 and TRBC2. Ligated cDNA was amplified by four rounds of PCR with nested alpha and beta constant-region primers and SP2. In TCRdb, the UMI-ligation and nested PCR reads were re-called with MiXCR into one record per CDR3 protein. Here the sample spans 140,000 to 150,000 distinct CDR3 sequences, 15% to 20% being singletons. Whole-study results and caveats: A few larger clonotypes appeared in naive repertoires, especially CD8, possibly memory cells re-expressing CD45RA.

The length of the CDR3 is 14 residues. Per the germline V gene, CDR1 is DFQATT and CDR2 is SNEGSKA (reference sequence). V shed 3 bases and J shed 4 bases, with 14 bases lying between them. Specimen: naive CD4+ T cells from blood. The genes are TRBV20-1 and TRBJ2-3; D is uncertain. The receptor's source is a human donor in good health. CDR3 residues: CSASGPNLPDTQYF. The CDR3 DNA reads TGCAGTGCTAGTGGGCCTAACCTCCCAGATACGCAGTATTTT.